This entry lists 18 T cell receptor beta chains sequenced from one sample in a study of CD8 T cells in ankylosing spondylitis. Overall study results and limits: What seemed typical of ankylosing spondylitis blood was a TCR beta motif built from roughly eight highly homologous variants.

TCRdb recomputed calls from the 5' RACE reads with MiXCR, one row per CDR3 protein. Altogether approximately 140,000 distinct CDR3 sequences are present, more than 15% being singletons, with the ten largest covering around a third. No antigen is known for these receptors. Source material: blood, either unsorted or a sorted T cell fraction (not recorded which). Every receptor here comes from a male donor with ankylosing spondylitis.

This clonotype has more than one count but fewer than ten. V gene TRBV28 combines with J gene TRBJ2-6; 10 bases are a match to TRBD1. Trimming removed 5 bases from V and 0 bases from J; junction bases left unmatched: 4. Germline values: CDR1 MDHEN, CDR2 SYDVKM. This CDR3 spans 17 amino acids. The CDR3 protein is CASSRTGGNSGANVLTF. CDR3 in DNA: TGTGCCAGCAGTCGGACAGGGGGTAACTCTGGGGCCAACGTCCTGACTTTC.

The chain carries TRBV20-1 and TRBJ2-2; D is ambiguous. The ends were cut back, 6 bases at V and 0 bases at J, with 8 bases in the middle. Germline-derived CDR1 and CDR2 are DFQATT and SNEGSKA (reference sequence). CDR3 size: 13 residues. CDR3 loop: CSAPGPNTGELFF. CDR3 sequence (DNA): TGCAGTGCCCCGGGCCCGAACACCGGGGAGCTGTTTTTT.

This clonotype came up many times. This chain links TRBV7-9 with TRBJ1-1; 7 nucleotides line up with TRBD1. CDR1 is SEHNR and CDR2 is FQNEAQ in the germline V gene (reference sequence). The ends lost 4 bases at V and 0 bases at J; junction bases unmatched: 5. CDR3 length equals 15 residues. For the CDR3, the DNA is TGTGCCAGCAGCTATCCACAGGGGTTGAACACTGAAGCTTTCTTT. Translation: CASSYPQGLNTEAFF.

This clonotype was seen only a few times. The chain joins TRBV7-9 to TRBJ2-3; tentatively, D is TRBD2 (6 bases). Trimming removed 1 base at V and 6 bases at J, with 8 bases between. Germline V gives CDR1 SEHNR, CDR2 FQNEAQ (reference sequence). The CDR3 runs to 13 residues. Written as DNA, the CDR3 is TGTGCCAGCAGCTTAGGGCTAGCGGATACGCAGTATTTT. Translation gives CASSLGLADTQYF.

The chain has TRBV19 and TRBJ2-7; D assignment may be TRBD1 or TRBD2 (5 bases each). This CDR3 comprises 14 residues. The germline V and J ends were trimmed by 1 base and 3 bases, with 10 bases remaining between them. CDR1 and CDR2 from the germline V gene are LNHDA and SQIVND (reference sequence). The CDR3 protein is CASSIGAGSYEQYF. CDR3 bases: TGTGCCAGTAGTATAGGAGCAGGGAGCTACGAGCAGTACTTC.

This clonotype has just a few counts. The chain employs TRBV25-1 and TRBJ2-2; 8 nucleotides agree with TRBD2. J was trimmed by 3 bases and V by 5 bases; bases with no gene match: 5. The CDR3 spans 15 residues. Germline loops: CDR1 MGHDK, CDR2 SYGVNS. The CDR3 protein is CASSSGSRYTGELFF. CDR3 nucleotides: TGTGCCAGCAGTAGCGGGAGTAGGTACACCGGGGAGCTGTTTTTT.

This clonotype was counted at least ten times. This chain uses TRBV27 with TRBJ2-7, with 10 bases matching TRBD1. The CDR3 extends over 17 amino acids. After removal of 0 bases from V and 4 bases from J, the junction contained 9 bases not matched to a gene. CDR1 and CDR2 from the germline V gene are MNHEY and SMNVEV (reference sequence). CDR3 sequence: CASSLSGTGASRYEQYF. The DNA for the CDR3 is TGTGCCAGCAGTTTATCGGGGACAGGGGCTTCCAGGTACGAGCAGTACTTC.

This clonotype has only a few counts. The chain links TRBV4-3 to TRBJ2-7, with D possibly matching TRBD2 (5 bases). Germline values: CDR1 LGHNA, CDR2 YSLEER. This CDR3 is built from 15 residues. Trimming removed 0 bases from V and 0 bases from J, with 9 bases in between. CDR3 sequence: CASSQELGRSYEQYF. The CDR3 nucleotides read TGCGCCAGCAGCCAAGAACTAGGACGCTCCTACGAGCAGTACTTC.

This clonotype turned up a few times. The CDR3 reads CASSQDGSSYNEQFF. The CDR3 nucleotides read TGCGCCAGCAGCCAAGATGGCAGCTCCTACAATGAGCAGTTCTTC. V gene TRBV4-3 combines with J gene TRBJ2-1; no clear D gene. This CDR3 has 15 amino acids. In germline, CDR1 is LGHNA, CDR2 YSLEER. V was clipped by 0 bases and J by 0 bases, with 6 bases between them.

This chain joins TRBV27 and TRBJ2-1; TRBD2 matches 13 bases. After removal of 4 bases from V and 12 bases from J, the junction contained 9 bases not matched to a gene. The CDR3 runs 15 residues. The germline V gene has CDR1 MNHEY and CDR2 SMNVEV (reference sequence). CDR3 sequence reads: CASSSGTSGTSAQFF. The DNA of the CDR3 is TGTGCCAGCAGTTCCGGGACTAGCGGGACGAGTGCGCAGTTCTTC.

The CDR3 nucleotides are TGCGCCAGCAGCCAAGTAGAAACGGGGACTAGCGGAATCCATGAGCAGTTCTTC. Its translation: CASSQVETGTSGIHEQFF. The chain joins TRBV4-3 to TRBJ2-1; 11 bases align to TRBD2. This CDR3 comprises 18 residues. The germline CDR1 and CDR2 sequences are LGHNA and YSLEER. V was clipped by 1 base and J by 8 bases; unmatched bases: 13.

The rearrangement joins TRBV6-1 to TRBJ1-1, with D hard to call. Germline V gives CDR1 MNHNS, CDR2 SASEGT. The CDR3 runs 13 residues. The V and J ends lost 5 bases and 3 bases respectively, with 10 bases between them. As DNA, the CDR3 is TGTGCCAGCAGTCCATCAGACGACACTGAAGCTTTCTTT. The encoded protein is CASSPSDDTEAFF.

The sample holds many counts of this clonotype. The rearrangement joins TRBV29-1 to TRBJ2-7; no definite D call. Trimming stripped 5 bases from V and 6 bases from J, with 8 bases between. CDR1 is SQVTM, CDR2 ANQGSEA, per germline. CDR3 length equals 10 residues. In DNA, the CDR3 is TGCAGCGTTTGGGCCGGCGAGCAGTACTTC. Residues: CSVWAGEQYF.

Only a few counts were recorded for this clonotype. The V gene is TRBV6-2 or TRBV6-3, the J gene TRBJ2-2; D unresolved. Trimming took off 1 base at V and 2 bases at J, with 5 bases between the two ends. The CDR3 is 14 residues long. Per germline, CDR1 MNHEY and CDR2 SVGEGT. CDR3 in amino acids: CASSYYRNTGELFF. CDR3 nucleotide sequence: TGTGCCAGCAGTTACTACAGAAACACCGGGGAGCTGTTTTTT.

V and J are TRBV12-3 or TRBV12-4 and TRBJ2-7; D remains ambiguous. V lost 4 bases to trimming and J lost 3 bases, with 7 bases between them. The CDR3 loop spans 12 amino acids. Written as DNA, the CDR3 is TGTGCCAGCAGTTCCCCCAACTACGAGCAGTACTTC. This gives the protein CASSSPNYEQYF.

In its sample, this clonotype was seen a few times. This chain joins TRBV6-1 and TRBJ2-3; a weak D match, TRBD2 (5 bases). V gave up 4 bases and J gave up 6 bases, with 17 bases separating them. Germline CDR1 MNHNS, CDR2 SASEGT. The CDR3 is 15 residues long. The CDR3 loop reads CASSGRGPRIDTQYF. CDR3 DNA sequence: TGTGCCAGCAGTGGACGCGGGCCCCGAATCGATACGCAGTATTTT.

This clonotype was seen a few times. V is TRBV4-1 and J is TRBJ2-1; the match to TRBD2 covers 11 bases. The germline gives CDR1 MGHRA, CDR2 YSYEKL. With V trimmed by 3 bases and J by 7 bases, 11 bases remained unmatched. This CDR3 spans 17 amino acids. The chain's CDR3 is CASSHLSTSGRRNEQFF. The CDR3 nucleotides read TGCGCCAGCAGCCACTTATCTACTAGCGGGAGACGGAATGAGCAGTTCTTC.

The chain recombines TRBV27 with TRBJ2-2, with a possible D match to TRBD2 (6 bases). This CDR3 region has 16 residues. The V gene's germline CDR1 is MNHEY and CDR2 SMNVEV (reference sequence). V was clipped by 3 bases and J by 1 base, with 12 bases between them. The DNA for the CDR3 is TGTGCCAGCAGTTTTTCGCGGGGCCTGAACACCGGGGAGCTGTTTTTT. As protein: CASSFSRGLNTGELFF.